This TCR beta chain was profiled in a study of T cell repertoires in cytomegalovirus infection. Study information: An indication of both CMV infection and matching HLA type came from public TCR beta signatures.

MiXCR, applied by TCRdb to the reads, yields one record per CDR3 protein. The table shows roughly 300,000 distinct CDR3 sequences, with about 25% occurring only once. Germline CDR1 MDHEN, CDR2 SYDVKM. The V and J ends lost 7 bases and 1 base respectively, with 14 bases between them. There are 14 residues in the CDR3. Study-wide findings and caveats: In two of eight donors, the top clonotype was HLA-C-restricted CMV-specific. Using cumulative public TCR beta family frequency, the authors identified those who carried CMV together with the relevant HLA.

In regard to this clonotype: The antigen is not known.

The chain recombines TRBV28 with TRBJ2-7, with D maybe TRBD1 (5 bases). The TCR sequence derives from a human donor in good health (CMV status not recorded). Some clones in this sample may be carry-over from other donors' samples. Source material: PBMCs. CDR3 DNA sequence: TGTGCCAGCACCCAGGGCCAGGGTTCCTACGAGCAGTACTTC. Translation: CASTQGQGSYEQYF.